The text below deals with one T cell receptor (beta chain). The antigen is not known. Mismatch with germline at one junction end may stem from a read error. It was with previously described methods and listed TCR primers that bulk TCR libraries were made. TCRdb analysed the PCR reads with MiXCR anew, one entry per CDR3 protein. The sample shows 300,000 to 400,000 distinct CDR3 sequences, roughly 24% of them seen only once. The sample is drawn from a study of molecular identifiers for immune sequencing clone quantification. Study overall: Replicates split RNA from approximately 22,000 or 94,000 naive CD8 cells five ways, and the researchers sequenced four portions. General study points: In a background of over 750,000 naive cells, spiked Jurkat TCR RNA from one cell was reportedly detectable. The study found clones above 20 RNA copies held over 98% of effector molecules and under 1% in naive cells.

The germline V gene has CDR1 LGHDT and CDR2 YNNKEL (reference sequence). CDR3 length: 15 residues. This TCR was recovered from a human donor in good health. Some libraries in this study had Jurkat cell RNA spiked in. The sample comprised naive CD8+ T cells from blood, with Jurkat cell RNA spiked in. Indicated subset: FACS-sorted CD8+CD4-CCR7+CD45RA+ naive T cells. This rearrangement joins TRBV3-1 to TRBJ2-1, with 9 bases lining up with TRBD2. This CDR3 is CASSQASGMYNEQSF. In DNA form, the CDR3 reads TGTGCCAGCAGCCAAGCTAGCGGGATGTACAATGAGCAGTCCTTC.